This TCR beta chain was recovered during a study of T cell responses to AZD1222 COVID-19 vaccine. Notes on the study in general: Among the donors, most were white British and more were female, and clonal diversity was possibly underestimated.

Note on this clone: Its antigen remains unknown.

The CDR3 contains 12 residues. V lost 1 base and J 8 bases, leaving 6 bases between the germline ends. TCRdb's table, derived via immunoSEQ multiplex PCR, lists solely in-frame clones and lacks some. Altogether tens of thousands of clones are present, under 90% being singletons, with the ten largest covering 2.8%. This clonotype was obtained from an adult in good health. The sequenced sample was peripheral blood, obtained on day 0 of MenACWY control vaccination. The V call is TRBV12-3 or TRBV12-4, the J call TRBJ2-4; no clear D. The DNA of the CDR3 is TGTGCCAGCAGTTTAGTTGTCCACATTCAGTACTTC. This codes for CASSLVVHIQYF.